These 23 T cell receptor beta chains share one sample of origin, sequenced in a study of blood T cell repertoires in COVID-19. Clones were read by immunoSEQ multiplex PCR, and TCRdb kept only the in-frame ones, dropping some. This sample yields approximately 280,000 clones, of which roughly 80% are seen a single time; 5% belongs to the top ten. The sample was PBMCs or T cells enriched from blood (not recorded which). These TCRs come from a man aged 40-50 years who had been exposed to COVID-19.

The DNA of the CDR3 is TGTGCCAGCAGCCACCCAGGGGGCACCGGGGAGCTGTTTTTT. Translated: CASSHPGGTGELFF. This chain connects TRBV3-1 (or the pseudogene TRBV3-2) to TRBJ2-2; 7 nucleotides align to TRBD1. V dropped 3 bases and J dropped 4; count of bases not matched to a gene: 2. The CDR3 covers 14 residues. Germline CDR1 LGHDT, CDR2 YNNKEL (reference sequence).

The chain employs TRBV6-1 and TRBJ2-7; TRBD2 is a possible D gene (5 bases). The CDR3 length is 13 residues. V was shortened by 3 bases and J by 6 bases, with 12 bases between the two germline ends. Germline CDR1 and CDR2: MNHNS and SASEGT. CDR3 loop: CASSDHGRAEQYF. CDR3 bases: TGTGCCAGCAGTGATCACGGGCGGGCCGAGCAGTACTTC.

This clone appeared a few times. The chain has TRBV19 and TRBJ1-1; D is unresolved. From germline, CDR1 is LNHDA and CDR2 SQIVND (reference sequence). V lost 9 bases and J lost 11, with 16 bases in between. The CDR3 runs to 11 residues. DNA for the CDR3: TGTGCCAGCAGCAAGAGGGATACGGCTTTCTTT. It codes for CASSKRDTAFF.

The chain combines TRBV10-3 with TRBJ1-1; maybe TRBD1 (5 bases). This CDR3 has 13 amino acids. Germline V gene sequence: CDR1 ENHRY, CDR2 SYGVKD. Trimming cost V 10 bases and J 5 bases, with 17 bases left between them. In nucleotides, the CDR3 is TGTGCCACTTCGTACGGGGGTGGGACTGAAGCTTTCTTT. Its protein is CATSYGGGTEAFF.

This clone appeared a few times. This chain connects TRBV6-4 to TRBJ2-7; D may be TRBD1 (5 bases). The CDR3 extends over 13 amino acids. The V and J ends lost 5 bases and 4 bases respectively, with 12 bases between them. Germline V gene sequence: CDR1 MRHNA, CDR2 SNTAGT. The CDR3 sequence is CASSRGMGYEQYF. CDR3 DNA sequence: TGTGCCAGCAGTAGGGGAATGGGTTACGAGCAGTACTTC.

This chain links TRBV24-1 with TRBJ2-1; the match to TRBD1 covers 9 bases. With V trimmed by 6 bases and J by 8 bases, 10 bases remained unmatched. The germline gives CDR1 KGHDR, CDR2 SFDVKD. The CDR3 has 15 residues. CDR3 sequence (DNA): TGTGCCACCAGTTGGGGGACAGGGCACCGTCATGAGCAGTTCTTC. Its protein product is CATSWGTGHRHEQFF.

The rearrangement joins TRBV24-1 to TRBJ2-1; 9 bases fit TRBD2. The germline V gene encodes CDR1 KGHDR and CDR2 SFDVKD. The length of the CDR3 is 16 residues. The V segment lost 4 bases and the J segment 4 bases; nucleotides outside the gene matches: 7. The CDR3 coding sequence is TGTGCCACCAGTGACCCCGCGGGGGGGACTTACAATGAGCAGTTCTTC. Protein sequence: CATSDPAGGTYNEQFF.

V is TRBV30 and J is TRBJ2-7; D perhaps matches TRBD2 (6 bases). CDR1 is GTSNPN and CDR2 is SVGIG in the germline V gene (reference sequence). The CDR3 runs to 13 residues. The V end was cut by 0 bases, the J end by 6 bases, with 12 bases between. The CDR3 DNA reads TGTGCCTGGAGTGTACGACTAGATGGCGAGCAGTACTTC. Its protein product is CAWSVRLDGEQYF.

This clone has only a few counts. The chain recombines TRBV7-3 with TRBJ2-2; a possible D gene is TRBD2 (5 bases). V lost 7 bases and J lost 3, with 6 bases in between. Germline CDR1 and CDR2: SGHTA and FQGTGA. CDR3 length: 12 amino acids. CDR3 nucleotide sequence: TGTGCCAGCACCGGGGACACCGGGGAGCTGTTTTTT. Amino acids: CASTGDTGELFF.

In DNA, the CDR3 is TGTGCCAGCAGCTTAGAAAAGATGGGCCAGGGTCAGAACACTGAAGCTTTCTTT. The encoded protein is CASSLEKMGQGQNTEAFF. The chain links TRBV11-3 to TRBJ1-1, with a tentative D call TRBD1 (5 bases). The germline CDR1 and CDR2 sequences are SGHNT and YENEEA. Trimming took off 0 bases at V and 1 base at J, with 18 bases between the two ends. CDR3 size: 18 residues.

This clone has a single count. The chain is built from TRBV9 and TRBJ2-5; 9 bases align to TRBD2. From germline, CDR1 is SGDLS and CDR2 YYNGEE. Trimming cost V 3 bases and J 4 bases; bases outside gene matches: 4. The CDR3 loop spans 14 amino acids. For the CDR3, the DNA is TGTGCCAGCAGCGGTAGCGGGAGACTAGAGACCCAGTACTTC. Amino acids: CASSGSGRLETQYF.

The chain is built from TRBV19 and TRBJ2-5; D perhaps matches TRBD1 (5 bases). The CDR3 is 17 residues long. Trimming pared 0 bases from V and 0 bases from J, leaving 14 bases between. Germline loops: CDR1 LNHDA, CDR2 SQIVND (reference sequence). The CDR3 coding sequence is TGTGCCAGTAGTATAGATCGAAACAGGCGGTACCAAGAGACCCAGTACTTC. Its protein product is CASSIDRNRRYQETQYF.

The V gene is TRBV3-1 (or the pseudogene TRBV3-2), the J gene TRBJ2-3; D is uncertain. Trimming took off 4 bases at V and 2 bases at J, with 13 bases between the two ends. Germline loops: CDR1 LGHDT, CDR2 YNNKEL (reference sequence). The CDR3 is made up of 15 amino acids. The CDR3 DNA follows: TGTGCCAGCAGCCTCATAGCATACCCCACAGATACGCAGTATTTT. It codes for CASSLIAYPTDTQYF.

This clone came up once. The J gene is TRBJ2-7, the V gene TRBV28; D unresolved. This CDR3 has 11 amino acids. V was pared by 8 bases and J by 2 bases, with 7 bases between. Germline V lookup: CDR1 MDHEN, CDR2 SYDVKM. CDR3 sequence reads: CASESAYEQYF. As DNA, the CDR3 is TGTGCCAGCGAATCGGCCTACGAGCAGTACTTC.

The chain combines TRBV12-2 with TRBJ2-1; TRBD2, the table's D call, lacks a check against the DNA. TRBV12-2 corresponds to a pseudogene. The CDR3 is 17 residues long. The CDR3 sequence: CASNRGKKKVSYNEQFF. In nucleotides, the CDR3 is TGTGCAAGTAACCGCGGAAAAAAGAAGGTATCCTACAATGAGCAGTTCTTC.

The gene calls are TRBV29-1 and TRBJ2-5; 7 nucleotides line up with TRBD2. The CDR3 extends over 13 amino acids. Germline V gives CDR1 SQVTM, CDR2 ANQGSEA. The ends lost 5 bases at V and 5 bases at J; junction bases unmatched: 8. Written as DNA, the CDR3 is TGCAGCGTTCGGACTAGAGCATCGGAGACCCAGTACTTC. The encoded protein is CSVRTRASETQYF. Supplemented by reference TRBV29-1 and TRBJ2-5, the full variable domain reads SAVISQKPSRDICQRGTSLTIQCQVDSQVTMMFWYRQQPGQSLTLIATANQGSEATYESGFVIDKFPISRPNLTFSTLTVSNMSPEDSSIYLCSVRTRASETQYFGPGTRLLVL.

This sequence joins TRBV18 and TRBJ1-2, with D possibly TRBD1 on 5 matching bases. This CDR3 has 13 residues. CDR1 and CDR2 from the germline V gene are KGHSH and LQKENI. V was pared by 5 bases and J by 1 base, with 8 bases between. The DNA of the CDR3 is TGTGCCAGCTCAGAGACAGATAACTATGGCTACACCTTC. Residues: CASSETDNYGYTF.

The V and J genes are TRBV19 and TRBJ2-3; maybe TRBD1 (6 bases). V was cut by 9 bases and J by 6 bases, with 19 bases left in between. The CDR3 extends over 14 amino acids. Germline CDR1 LNHDA, CDR2 SQIVND (reference sequence). The CDR3 DNA is TGTGCCAGCAGGGGACCGCCAAAAGGGGATACGCAGTATTTT. Amino acid sequence: CASRGPPKGDTQYF.

The V and J genes are TRBV9 and TRBJ2-1; TRBD2 might be the D (6 bases). Germline V gives CDR1 SGDLS, CDR2 YYNGEE. The V end lost 0 bases, the J end lost 3 bases, and 13 bases lay between the germline ends. This CDR3 has 16 amino acids. CDR3 nucleotides: TGTGCCAGCAGCGTAGGGGCGGGAAGTGGCTACAATGAGCAGTTCTTC. As protein: CASSVGAGSGYNEQFF.

This chain uses TRBV5-6 with TRBJ2-3; a weak D match, TRBD2 (5 bases). Trimming stripped 4 bases from V and 1 base from J, with 10 bases between. Germline loops: CDR1 SGHDT, CDR2 YYEEEE. The CDR3 sequence is 14 residues long. The CDR3 DNA is TGTGCCAGCAGCCAGATGAGGGGCACAGATACGCAGTATTTT. Translating it yields CASSQMRGTDTQYF.

The V and J genes are TRBV7-6 and TRBJ1-3; weak D call: TRBD1 (5 bases). Germline CDR1 and CDR2: SGHVS and FNYEAQ. Trimming shortened V by 5 bases and J by 0 bases, and 14 bases separated the two germline ends. This CDR3 spans 16 amino acids. The CDR3 bases are TGTGCCAGCAGCCAGACAGAGCTTAACTCTGGAAACACCATATATTTT. Encoded protein: CASSQTELNSGNTIYF.

This chain links TRBV28 with TRBJ1-2; D unclear. This CDR3 is built from 14 residues. The germline V and J ends were trimmed by 9 bases and 1 base, with 15 bases remaining between them. The germline CDR1 and CDR2 sequences are MDHEN and SYDVKM. CDR3 nucleotides: TGTGCCAGTCGTCTATGGGGAGTTAACTATGGCTACACCTTC. This gives the protein CASRLWGVNYGYTF.

This chain's CDR3 is CASSLRAQGQGIEQYF. In DNA form, the CDR3 reads TGTGCCAGCAGCTTACGGGCCCAGGGACAGGGGATTGAGCAGTACTTC. The V gene is TRBV7-8, the J gene TRBJ2-7, with 10 bases matching TRBD1. This CDR3 is 16 amino acids long. Germline values: CDR1 SGHVS, CDR2 FQNEAQ. Trimming removed 2 bases from V and 7 bases from J; junction bases left unmatched: 11.